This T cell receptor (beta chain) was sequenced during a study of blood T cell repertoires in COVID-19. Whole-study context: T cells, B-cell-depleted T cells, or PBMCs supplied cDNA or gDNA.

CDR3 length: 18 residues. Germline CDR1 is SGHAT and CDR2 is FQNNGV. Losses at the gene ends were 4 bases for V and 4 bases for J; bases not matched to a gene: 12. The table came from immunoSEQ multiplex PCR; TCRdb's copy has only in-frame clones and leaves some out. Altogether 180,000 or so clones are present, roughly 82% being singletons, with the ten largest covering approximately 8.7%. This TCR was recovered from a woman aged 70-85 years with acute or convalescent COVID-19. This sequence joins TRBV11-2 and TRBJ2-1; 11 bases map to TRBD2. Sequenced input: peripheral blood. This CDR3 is CASSSGLASGRLYNEQFF. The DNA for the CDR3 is TGTGCCAGCAGCTCGGGGTTAGCTAGCGGGAGGCTGTACAATGAGCAGTTCTTC.